The 28 T cell receptor beta chains reported below all come from one sample, sequenced in a study of blood T cells in healthy people across ages. The second PCR ran roughly 6 to 11 cycles with a sample-barcoded 5' primer and J-beta primers. TCRdb recomputed calls from the 5' RACE reads with MiXCR, one row per CDR3 protein. The sample shows about 900,000 distinct CDR3 sequences, roughly 52% of them seen only once. Sequenced: blood. The receptors here all came from a man aged 25 to 45 in good health.

V is TRBV6-2 or TRBV6-3 and J is TRBJ1-5; D remains unclear. V was trimmed by 6 bases and J by 2 bases, leaving 11 bases between them. The CDR3 sequence is 14 residues long. Germline V gene sequence: CDR1 MNHEY, CDR2 SVGEGT. This CDR3 reads CASRPPGRNQPQHF. Here the CDR3 DNA reads TGTGCCAGCAGGCCCCCCGGCCGCAATCAGCCCCAGCATTTT.

The chain recombines TRBV29-1 with TRBJ2-7; D is unresolved. The end of the DNA fits TRBJ2-5 better, so the J call may be wrong. CDR1 and CDR2 from the germline V gene are SQVTM and ANQGSEA. This CDR3 is 10 amino acids long. The CDR3 sequence is CSVGDPTQYF. CDR3 bases: TGCAGCGTCGGTGACCCGACCCAGTACTTC.

This clonotype showed up just a few times. The chain combines TRBV11-2 with TRBJ2-1; 7 bases align to TRBD2. Germline V lookup: CDR1 SGHAT, CDR2 FQNNGV. V gave up 6 bases and J gave up 0 bases; unmatched junction bases: 11. There are 17 residues in the CDR3. The CDR3 DNA is TGTGCCAGCAGACCCCCTGGGCGGGGGAGCTCCTACAATGAGCAGTTCTTC. Translation: CASRPPGRGSSYNEQFF.

The CDR3 coding sequence is TGTGCCAGCAGCCCCGCGACCGGGACAGGGGGGGCCTACACCTTC. It specifies CASSPATGTGGAYTF. J is TRBJ1-2 and V is TRBV12-3 or TRBV12-4; 11 bases are shared with TRBD1. The CDR3 sequence is 15 residues long. V lost 6 bases and J lost 10; bases outside the gene matches: 13.

This clonotype was seen a handful of times. The J gene is TRBJ2-7, the V gene TRBV5-1; weak D call: TRBD1 (7 bases). V was cut by 0 bases and J by 1 base, with 11 bases left in between. The CDR3 is 15 residues long. Germline V CDR1 and CDR2: SGHRS, YFSETQ. The CDR3 bases are TGCGCCAGCAGCTTGGACCCAGGGGGGTCCTACGAGCAGTACTTC. Its protein product is CASSLDPGGSYEQYF.

V and J are TRBV28 and TRBJ2-4; possible D gene TRBD1, 6 bases. Germline V gene sequence: CDR1 MDHEN, CDR2 SYDVKM. Trimming removed 3 bases at V and 15 bases at J, with 12 bases between. The CDR3 contains 11 residues. The CDR3 reads CASSFPSGVYF. CDR3 in DNA: TGTGCCAGCAGTTTTCCGTCAGGGGTGTACTTC.

This rearrangement joins TRBV27 to TRBJ1-2; D is unclear. This CDR3 has 13 residues. Trimming took 3 bases from V and 6 from J, leaving 11 bases between them. Germline CDR1 and CDR2: MNHEY and SMNVEV (reference sequence). The CDR3 DNA follows: TGTGCCAGCAGTTTCCGTTCTGTGGATGGCTACACCTTC. Translation gives CASSFRSVDGYTF.

The V gene is TRBV7-2, the J gene TRBJ2-2; TRBD1 is a possible D gene (6 bases). The CDR3 has 13 amino acids. Germline V gene sequence: CDR1 SGHTA, CDR2 FQGNSA. Trimming removed 5 bases from V and 6 bases from J, with 10 bases in between. In DNA, the CDR3 is TGTGCCAGCAGCCCCAACAGGGCCGGGGAGCTGTTTTTT. Amino acids: CASSPNRAGELFF.

The chain couples TRBV20-1 to TRBJ2-5; 9 bases line up with TRBD1. Matching the DNA end better, TRBJ2-7 makes the J call doubtful. Germline loops: CDR1 DFQATT, CDR2 SNEGSKA (reference sequence). The CDR3 totals 13 residues. Here the CDR3 reads CSAVGDRDNEQYF. The CDR3 DNA reads as TGCAGTGCGGTCGGGGACAGGGACAACGAGCAGTACTTC.

The gene calls are TRBV4-2 and TRBJ1-2; 9 nucleotides align to TRBD1. V was clipped by 3 bases and J by 4 bases; unmatched bases: 9. The CDR3 covers 16 residues. Per germline, CDR1 LGHNA and CDR2 YNFKEQ. The CDR3 nucleotides read TGTGCCAGCAGCCAGAAACCCCGGGACAGGGCCTATGGCTACACCTTC. Protein product: CASSQKPRDRAYGYTF.

The rearrangement uses TRBV20-1 and TRBJ1-5, with 7 bases fitting TRBD1. The CDR3 loop spans 16 amino acids. Per the germline V gene, CDR1 is DFQATT and CDR2 is SNEGSKA (reference sequence). J gave up 0 bases and V 2 bases, and 7 bases lay outside the gene matches. The CDR3 nucleotides read TGCAGTGCTAGACACCCGGGACAGACTAGCAATCAGCCCCAGCATTTT. Translating gives CSARHPGQTSNQPQHF.

This clonotype has more than one count but fewer than ten. The chain recombines TRBV7-9 with TRBJ2-5; perhaps TRBD2 as D (5 bases). CDR3 length: 14 amino acids. The germline gives CDR1 SEHNR, CDR2 FQNEAQ (reference sequence). The ends were cut back, 1 base at V and 5 bases at J, with 11 bases in the middle. The CDR3 reads CASSLVSGSETQYF. CDR3 in DNA: TGTGCCAGCAGCTTAGTTTCTGGGAGTGAGACCCAGTACTTC.

CDR3 DNA sequence: TGCGCCAGCAGCCAAGTTTCTAGCGGGGGGGCCGTAGAGCAGTTCTTC. Translated, it gives CASSQVSSGGAVEQFF. This rearrangement joins TRBV4-1 to TRBJ2-1; 12 bases align to TRBD2. The germline CDR1 and CDR2 sequences are MGHRA and YSYEKL. CDR3 length: 16 amino acids. The junction had 8 bases not matched to a gene; V was cut back by 1 base and J by 10 bases.

In this sample, this clonotype turned up a few times. V is TRBV6-2 or TRBV6-3 and J is TRBJ2-3; 8 positions match TRBD1. The germline V gene encodes CDR1 MNHEY and CDR2 SVGEGT. V trimming: 6 bases; J trimming: 3 bases; junction bases outside the gene matches: 5. This CDR3 spans 14 amino acids. The CDR3 loop reads CASSRDRRTDTQYF. In nucleotides, the CDR3 is TGTGCCAGCAGCCGGGACAGGCGAACAGATACGCAGTATTTT.

The V call is TRBV9, the J call TRBJ1-2; possible D gene TRBD1, 6 bases. Germline V gives CDR1 SGDLS, CDR2 YYNGEE. The CDR3 loop spans 16 amino acids. Trimming cost V 0 bases and J 4 bases, with 16 bases left between them. Here the CDR3 DNA reads TGTGCCAGCAGCGTAGATCGAGGGGGGTTGTCCTATGGCTACACCTTC. It yields the protein CASSVDRGGLSYGYTF.

V and J are TRBV7-7 and TRBJ2-5; TRBD2 agrees at 8 bases. This CDR3 has 13 amino acids. J lost 5 bases, V lost 5 bases, and 4 bases had no gene match. CDR1 is SSHAT, CDR2 FNYEAQ, per germline (reference sequence). CDR3 in DNA: TGTGCCAGCAGCCGGACTAGCTTGGAGACCCAGTACTTC. Translating it yields CASSRTSLETQYF.

The chain joins TRBV3-1 to TRBJ2-2; D remains ambiguous. The CDR3 covers 15 residues. Trimming removed 1 base from V and 1 base from J, with 7 bases in between. Germline lookup yields CDR1 LGHDT and CDR2 YNNKEL (reference sequence). The CDR3 region has the DNA TGTGCCAGCAGCCAAGTACGTCAGAACACCGGGGAGCTGTTTTTT. Residues: CASSQVRQNTGELFF.

The rearrangement links TRBV6-5 to TRBJ2-3; maybe TRBD1 (6 bases). The CDR3 has 15 residues. Trimming pared 0 bases from V and 2 bases from J, leaving 9 bases between. The germline V gene encodes CDR1 MNHEY and CDR2 SVGAGI. The CDR3 sequence: CASSYSGAYTDTQYF. DNA for the CDR3: TGTGCCAGCAGTTACTCGGGGGCATACACAGATACGCAGTATTTT.

The rearrangement uses TRBV29-1 and TRBJ2-7; D uncertain. This CDR3 comprises 13 residues. V was pared by 4 bases and J by 2 bases, with 12 bases between. The V gene's germline CDR1 is SQVTM and CDR2 ANQGSEA. As DNA, the CDR3 is TGCAGCGTTGTTTCGGCAGTTCCCTACGAGCAGTACTTC. Its protein product is CSVVSAVPYEQYF.

The table lists this clonotype with a few counts. The chain couples TRBV5-1 to TRBJ1-1; D remains unclear. V lost 0 bases, J lost 6 bases, and 15 bases lay in between. Germline V gives CDR1 SGHRS, CDR2 YFSETQ. CDR3 size: 15 residues. The CDR3 region is CASSLASGNSAEAFF. The DNA for the CDR3 is TGCGCCAGCAGCTTGGCCTCGGGGAATAGTGCTGAAGCTTTCTTT.

The chain carries TRBV7-2 and TRBJ2-4; D is tentatively TRBD1 or TRBD2 (6 bases each). This CDR3 contains 16 residues. Trimming pared 6 bases from V and 6 bases from J, leaving 21 bases between. Germline CDR1 SGHTA, CDR2 FQGNSA. The chain's CDR3 is CASSLGSGALGNIQYF. The CDR3 DNA sequence: TGTGCCAGCAGTCTAGGGTCGGGGGCTCTAGGAAACATTCAGTACTTC.

V and J are TRBV24-1 and TRBJ1-5; D is unclear. Germline CDR1 and CDR2: KGHDR and SFDVKD. CDR3 length: 14 amino acids. V gave up 3 bases and J gave up 4 bases, with 9 bases separating them. The CDR3 region is CATSDQNSNQPQHF. The CDR3 coding sequence is TGTGCCACCAGTGATCAGAATTCGAATCAGCCCCAGCATTTT.

V is TRBV4-2 and J is TRBJ1-2; D remains ambiguous. Between the trimmed V and J ends, which lost 0 bases and 4 bases, there was a span of 15 bases. The germline V gene encodes CDR1 LGHNA and CDR2 YNFKEQ. The CDR3 extends over 16 amino acids. CDR3 residues: CASSQDSPSGVYGYTF. The CDR3, as DNA: TGTGCCAGCAGCCAAGATAGTCCCAGCGGAGTCTATGGCTACACCTTC.

The chain combines TRBV7-2 with TRBJ1-5; D gene unclear. The germline V gene encodes CDR1 SGHTA and CDR2 FQGNSA. CDR3 length: 16 amino acids. V lost 6 bases, J lost 0 bases, and 15 bases lay in between. CDR3 region: CASSPSGINSNQPQHF. DNA of the CDR3: TGTGCCAGCAGTCCTTCGGGGATTAATAGCAATCAGCCCCAGCATTTT.

The J gene is TRBJ2-3, the V gene TRBV5-1, with 7 nucleotides matching TRBD2. CDR1 and CDR2 from the germline V gene are SGHRS and YFSETQ. Losses at the gene ends were 0 bases for V and 6 bases for J; bases not matched to a gene: 4. The CDR3 extends over 14 amino acids. This CDR3 reads CASSLEGTTDTQYF. The CDR3, as DNA: TGCGCCAGCAGCTTGGAGGGGACTACGGATACGCAGTATTTT.

The rearrangement links TRBV2 to TRBJ2-7; no reliable D call. Judging by the DNA end, TRBJ2-4 fits better; the J call may be wrong. Germline V gene sequence: CDR1 SNHLY, CDR2 FYNNEI. This CDR3 region has 13 residues. CDR3 sequence reads: CASRRDGSDIQYF. The CDR3 DNA sequence: TGTGCCAGCAGGAGAGATGGATCGGACATTCAGTACTTC.

The chain carries TRBV6-2 or TRBV6-3 and TRBJ2-3, with D possibly TRBD1 on 6 matching bases. The germline V gene has CDR1 MNHEY and CDR2 SVGEGT. V lost 3 bases, J lost 5 bases, and 18 bases lay in between. CDR3 size: 16 residues. CDR3 coding DNA: TGTGCCAGCAGTTATCTCACGGGACAAGGGGGAGATACGCAGTATTTT. Protein sequence: CASSYLTGQGGDTQYF.

A few counts support this clonotype. The chain recombines TRBV4-1 with TRBJ1-2, with 8 bases lining up with TRBD1. From germline, CDR1 is MGHRA and CDR2 YSYEKL. The CDR3 contains 16 residues. V was pared by 0 bases and J by 1 base, with 4 bases of the junction left unmatched. The CDR3 here is CASSQEPGQVNYGYTF. CDR3 DNA: TGCGCCAGCAGCCAAGAGCCGGGACAGGTTAACTATGGCTACACCTTC.